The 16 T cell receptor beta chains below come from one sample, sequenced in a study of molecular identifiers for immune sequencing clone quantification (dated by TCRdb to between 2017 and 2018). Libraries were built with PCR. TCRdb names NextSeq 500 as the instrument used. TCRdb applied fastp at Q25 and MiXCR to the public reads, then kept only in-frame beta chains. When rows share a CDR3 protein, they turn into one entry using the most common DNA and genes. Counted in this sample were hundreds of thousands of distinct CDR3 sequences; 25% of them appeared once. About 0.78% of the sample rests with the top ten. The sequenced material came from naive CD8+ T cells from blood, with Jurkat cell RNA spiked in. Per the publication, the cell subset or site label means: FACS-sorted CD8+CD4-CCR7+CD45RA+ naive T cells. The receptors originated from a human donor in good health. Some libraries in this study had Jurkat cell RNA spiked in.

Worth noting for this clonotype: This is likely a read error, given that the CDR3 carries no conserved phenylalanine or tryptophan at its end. CDR3 DNA sequence: TGCAGTGCCCATCAGACTAGCACAGATACGCAGTATATT. It encodes CSAHQTSTDTQYI. The J gene is TRBJ2-3, the V gene TRBV20-1; no reliable D call. This CDR3 has 13 residues. The V gene lost 6 bases and the J gene lost 0 bases, with 10 bases spanning the gap. Germline V gene data show CDR1 as DFQATT and CDR2 as SNEGSKA (reference sequence).

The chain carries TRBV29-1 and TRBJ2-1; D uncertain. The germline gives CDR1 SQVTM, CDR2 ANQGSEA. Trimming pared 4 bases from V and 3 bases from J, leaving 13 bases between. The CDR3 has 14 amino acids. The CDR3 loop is CSVVIKINYNEQFF. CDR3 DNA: TGCAGCGTTGTGATAAAGATAAACTACAATGAGCAGTTCTTC.

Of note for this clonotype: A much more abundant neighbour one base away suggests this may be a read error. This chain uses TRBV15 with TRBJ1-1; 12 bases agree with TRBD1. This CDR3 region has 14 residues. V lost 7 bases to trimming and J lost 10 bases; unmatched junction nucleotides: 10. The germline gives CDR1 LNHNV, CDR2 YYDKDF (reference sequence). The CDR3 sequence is CATKPGTGGFGAFF. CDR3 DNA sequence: TGTGCCACCAAACCCGGGACAGGGGGCTTTGGAGCTTTCTTT. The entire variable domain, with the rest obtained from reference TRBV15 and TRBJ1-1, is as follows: DAMVIQNPRYQVTQFGKPVTLSCSQTLNHNVMYWYQQKSSQAPKLLFHYYDKDFNNEADTPDNFQSRRPNTSFCFLDIRSPGLGDTAMYLCATKPGTGGFGAFFGQGTRLTVV.

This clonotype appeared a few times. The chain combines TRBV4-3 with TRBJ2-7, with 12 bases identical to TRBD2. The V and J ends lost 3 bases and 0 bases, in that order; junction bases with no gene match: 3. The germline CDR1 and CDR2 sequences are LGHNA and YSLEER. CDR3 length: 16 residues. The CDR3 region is CASSQRLAGASYEQYF. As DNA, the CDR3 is TGCGCCAGCAGCCAGAGACTAGCGGGGGCCTCCTACGAGCAGTACTTC.

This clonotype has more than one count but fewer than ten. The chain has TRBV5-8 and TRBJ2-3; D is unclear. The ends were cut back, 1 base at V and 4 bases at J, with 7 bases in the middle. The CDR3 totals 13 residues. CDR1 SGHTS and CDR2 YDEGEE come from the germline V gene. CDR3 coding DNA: TGTGCCAGCAGCTTGATACAACCAGATACGCAGTATTTT. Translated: CASSLIQPDTQYF.

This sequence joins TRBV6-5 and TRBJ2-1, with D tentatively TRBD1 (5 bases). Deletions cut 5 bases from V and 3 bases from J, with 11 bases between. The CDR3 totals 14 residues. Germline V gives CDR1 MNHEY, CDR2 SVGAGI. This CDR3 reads CASSPRQNYNEQFF. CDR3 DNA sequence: TGTGCCAGCAGTCCTCGACAGAACTACAATGAGCAGTTCTTC.

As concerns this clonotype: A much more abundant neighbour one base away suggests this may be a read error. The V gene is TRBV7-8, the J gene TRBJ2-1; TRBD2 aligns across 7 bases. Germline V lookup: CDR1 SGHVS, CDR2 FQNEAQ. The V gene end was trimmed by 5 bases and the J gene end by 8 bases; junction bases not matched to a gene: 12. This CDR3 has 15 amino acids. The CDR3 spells CASSLLRTGGDEQFF. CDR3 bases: TGTGCCAGCAGCCTTCTCAGGACGGGGGGAGATGAGCAGTTCTTC.

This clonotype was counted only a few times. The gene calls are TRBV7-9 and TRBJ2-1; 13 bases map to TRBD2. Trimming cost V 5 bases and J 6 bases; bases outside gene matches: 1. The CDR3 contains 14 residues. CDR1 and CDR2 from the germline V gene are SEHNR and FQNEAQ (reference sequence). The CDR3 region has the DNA TGTGCCAGCAGCGGGACTAGCGGGATCAATGAGCAGTTCTTC. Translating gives CASSGTSGINEQFF. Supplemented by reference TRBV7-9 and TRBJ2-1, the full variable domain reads DTGVSQNPRHKITKRGQNVTFRCDPISEHNRLYWYRQTLGQGPEFLTYFQNEAQLEKSRLLSDRFSAERPKGSFSTLEIQRTEQGDSAMYLCASSGTSGINEQFFGPGTRLTVL.

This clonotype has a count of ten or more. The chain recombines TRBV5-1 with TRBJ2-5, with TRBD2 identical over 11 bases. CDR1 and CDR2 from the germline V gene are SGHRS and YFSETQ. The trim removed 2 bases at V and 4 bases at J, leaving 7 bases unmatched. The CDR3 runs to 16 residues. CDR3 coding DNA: TGCGCCAGCAGCTTAACCGGGACTAGCGGATTAGAGACCCAGTACTTC. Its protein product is CASSLTGTSGLETQYF.

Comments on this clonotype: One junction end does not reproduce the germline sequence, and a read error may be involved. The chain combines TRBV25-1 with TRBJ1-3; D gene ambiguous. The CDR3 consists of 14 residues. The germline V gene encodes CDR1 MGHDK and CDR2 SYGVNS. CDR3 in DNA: TGTGCCAGCAGTTTTGGTTCCTCTGGAAACTCCATATATTTT. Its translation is CASSFGSSGNSIYF.

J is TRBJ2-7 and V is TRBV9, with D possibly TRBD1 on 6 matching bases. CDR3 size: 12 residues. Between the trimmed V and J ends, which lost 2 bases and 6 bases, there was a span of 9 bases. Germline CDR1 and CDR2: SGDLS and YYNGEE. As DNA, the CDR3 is TGTGCCAGCAGCGTTGGGGGCAGCGAGCAGTACTTC. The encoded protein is CASSVGGSEQYF.

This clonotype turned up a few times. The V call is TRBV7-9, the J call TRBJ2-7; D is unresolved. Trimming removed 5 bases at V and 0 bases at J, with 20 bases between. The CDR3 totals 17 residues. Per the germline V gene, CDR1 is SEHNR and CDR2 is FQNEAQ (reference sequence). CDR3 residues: CASSINLSPGGSYEQYF. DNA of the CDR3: TGTGCCAGCAGCATTAACTTATCCCCGGGCGGCTCCTACGAGCAGTACTTC.

CDR3: CASSGRAGELFF. Here the CDR3 DNA reads TGTGCCAGCAGTGGGCGGGCCGGGGAGCTGTTTTTT. The chain couples TRBV27 to TRBJ2-2; a possible D gene is TRBD2 (5 bases). Germline lookup yields CDR1 MNHEY and CDR2 SMNVEV (reference sequence). CDR3 length: 12 amino acids. V dropped 5 bases and J dropped 6 bases, with 7 bases sitting between them.

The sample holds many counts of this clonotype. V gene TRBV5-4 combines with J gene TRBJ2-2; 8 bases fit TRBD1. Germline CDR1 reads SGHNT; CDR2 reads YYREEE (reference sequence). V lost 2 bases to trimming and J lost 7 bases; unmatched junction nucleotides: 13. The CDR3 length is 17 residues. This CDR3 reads CASSLFGQGRVGGELFF. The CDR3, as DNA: TGTGCCAGCAGCTTATTCGGACAGGGACGGGTCGGCGGGGAGCTGTTTTTT.

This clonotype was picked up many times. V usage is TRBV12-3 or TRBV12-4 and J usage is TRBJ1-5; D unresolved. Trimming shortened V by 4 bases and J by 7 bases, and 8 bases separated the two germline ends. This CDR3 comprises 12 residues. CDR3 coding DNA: TGTGCCAGCAGTTCTGGGGTCCAGCCCCAGCATTTT. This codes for CASSSGVQPQHF.

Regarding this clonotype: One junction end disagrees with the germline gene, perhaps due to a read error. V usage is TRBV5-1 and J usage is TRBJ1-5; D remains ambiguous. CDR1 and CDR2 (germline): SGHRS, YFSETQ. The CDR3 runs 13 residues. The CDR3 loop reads CASSLSANQHQHF. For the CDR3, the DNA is TGCGCCAGCAGCTTGTCTGCGAATCAGCACCAGCATTTT.